The entry that follows covers one T cell receptor beta chain sequence. Its target is not known. PCR amplification relied on 60 Vbeta primers (plus 13 Jbeta primers). Authors' data handling: A later analysis counted approximately 80 million unique TCR beta chains, some 11 million shared. Sequencing was performed with immunoSEQ multiplex PCR; in TCRdb, only in-frame clones are kept and a portion is missing. Clone size and the V and J calls come from that table; the DNA yielded D and trimming. The data show some 90,000 clones, with roughly 77% seen just once and about 9.4% held by the top ten. From germline, CDR1 is SGHRS and CDR2 YFSETQ. The CDR3 loop spans 16 amino acids. The V end was cut by 0 bases, the J end by 0 bases, with 12 bases between. This sample was included in a study of cytomegalovirus exposure and HLA in healthy donors. Study conclusions and caveats: In a later analysis, common viral pathogens appeared linked to several of the most significant clusters. It was reported that the classifier diagnosed cytomegalovirus status with high specificity and sensitivity in both the original and validation cohorts. Reportedly, TCR beta sequences accurately predicted HLA-A and HLA-B alleles in most subjects.

The sequence derives from a human donor in good health. V is TRBV5-1 and J is TRBJ1-1; D gene uncertain. The sample taken for sequencing was PBMCs. The CDR3 coding sequence is TGCGCCAGCAGCTTGGGGGCAGGTCTCATGAACACTGAAGCTTTCTTT. Protein: CASSLGAGLMNTEAFF.